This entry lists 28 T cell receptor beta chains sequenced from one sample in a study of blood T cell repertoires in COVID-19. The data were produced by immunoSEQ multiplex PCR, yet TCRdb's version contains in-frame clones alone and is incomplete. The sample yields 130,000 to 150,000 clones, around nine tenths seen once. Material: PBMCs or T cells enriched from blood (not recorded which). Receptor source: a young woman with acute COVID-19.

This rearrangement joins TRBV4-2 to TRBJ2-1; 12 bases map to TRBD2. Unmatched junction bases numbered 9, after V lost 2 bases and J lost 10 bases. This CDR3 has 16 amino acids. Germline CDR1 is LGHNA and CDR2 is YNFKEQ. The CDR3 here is CASSQTQLAGGDEQFF. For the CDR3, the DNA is TGTGCCAGCAGCCAAACTCAACTAGCGGGAGGCGACGAGCAGTTCTTC.

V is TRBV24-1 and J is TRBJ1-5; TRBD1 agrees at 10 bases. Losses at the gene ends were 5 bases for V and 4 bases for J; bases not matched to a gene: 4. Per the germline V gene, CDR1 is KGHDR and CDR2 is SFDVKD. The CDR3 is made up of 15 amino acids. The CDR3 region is CATSVGQGVNQPQHF. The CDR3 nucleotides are TGTGCCACCAGTGTAGGACAGGGGGTGAATCAGCCCCAGCATTTT.

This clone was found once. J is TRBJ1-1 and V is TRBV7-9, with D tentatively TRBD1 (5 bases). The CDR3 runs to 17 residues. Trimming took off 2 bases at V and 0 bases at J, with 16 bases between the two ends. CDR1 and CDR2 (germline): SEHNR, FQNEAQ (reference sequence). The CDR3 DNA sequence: TGTGCCAGCAGCTTATGGGGCCGTTACACCGTGAACACTGAAGCTTTCTTT. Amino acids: CASSLWGRYTVNTEAFF.

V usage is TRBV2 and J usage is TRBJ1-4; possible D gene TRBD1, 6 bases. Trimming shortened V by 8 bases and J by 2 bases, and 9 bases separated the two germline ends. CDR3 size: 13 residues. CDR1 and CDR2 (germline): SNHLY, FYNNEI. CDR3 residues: CASSGQTNEKLFF. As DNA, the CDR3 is TGTGCCAGCTCCGGACAGACTAATGAAAAACTGTTTTTT.

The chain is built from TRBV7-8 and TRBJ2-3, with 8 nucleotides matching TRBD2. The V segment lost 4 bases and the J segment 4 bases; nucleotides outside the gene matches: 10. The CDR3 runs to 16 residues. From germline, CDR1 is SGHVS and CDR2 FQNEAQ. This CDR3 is CASSYLAGLGADTQYF. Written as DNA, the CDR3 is TGTGCCAGCAGCTACTTAGCGGGACTTGGCGCAGATACGCAGTATTTT. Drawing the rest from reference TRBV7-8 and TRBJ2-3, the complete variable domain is GAGVSQSPRYKVAKRGQDVALRCDPISGHVSLFWYQQALGQGPEFLTYFQNEAQLDKSGLPSDRFFAERPEGSVSTLKIQRTQQEDSAVYLCASSYLAGLGADTQYFGPGTRLTVL.

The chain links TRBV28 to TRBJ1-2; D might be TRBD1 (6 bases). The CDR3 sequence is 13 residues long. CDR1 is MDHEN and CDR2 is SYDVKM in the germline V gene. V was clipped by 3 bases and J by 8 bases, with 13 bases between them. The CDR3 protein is CASSFRDISGYTF. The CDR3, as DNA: TGTGCCAGCAGTTTCCGGGACATCTCCGGCTACACCTTC.

Here the CDR3 reads CASSPLAPGSGNYGYTF. CDR3 coding DNA: TGTGCCAGCTCACCATTGGCACCCGGCTCAGGGAACTATGGCTACACCTTC. This sequence joins TRBV18 and TRBJ1-2; tentatively, D is TRBD1 (5 bases). Trimming shortened V by 2 bases and J by 2 bases, and 18 bases separated the two germline ends. The CDR3 loop spans 17 amino acids. The germline V gene has CDR1 KGHSH and CDR2 LQKENI.

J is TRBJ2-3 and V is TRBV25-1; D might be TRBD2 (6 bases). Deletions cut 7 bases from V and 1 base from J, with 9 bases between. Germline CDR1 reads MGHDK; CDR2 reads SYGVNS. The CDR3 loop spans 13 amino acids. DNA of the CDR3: TGTGCCAGCAACGGGAGACGCACAGATACGCAGTATTTT. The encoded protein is CASNGRRTDTQYF.

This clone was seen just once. CDR3 protein: CASSSRDTTTGELFF. DNA of the CDR3: TGTGCCAGCAGTTCCCGGGACACAACCACCGGGGAGCTGTTTTTT. The gene calls are TRBV6-2 or TRBV6-3 and TRBJ2-2; D perhaps matches TRBD1 (6 bases). The CDR3 totals 15 residues. CDR1 is MNHEY and CDR2 is SVGEGT in the germline V gene. The ends were cut back, 4 bases at V and 4 bases at J, with 13 bases in the middle.

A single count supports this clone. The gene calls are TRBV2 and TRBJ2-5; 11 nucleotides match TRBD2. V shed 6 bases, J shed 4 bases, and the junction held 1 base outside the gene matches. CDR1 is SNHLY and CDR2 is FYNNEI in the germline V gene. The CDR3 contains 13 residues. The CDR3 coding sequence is TGTGCCAGCAGAGGACTAGCGGGAGAGACCCAGTACTTC. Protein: CASRGLAGETQYF.

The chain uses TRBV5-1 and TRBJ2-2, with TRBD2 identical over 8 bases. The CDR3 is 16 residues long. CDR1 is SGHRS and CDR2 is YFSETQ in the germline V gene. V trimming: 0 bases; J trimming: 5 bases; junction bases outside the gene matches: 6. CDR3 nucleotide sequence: TGCGCCAGCAGCTTGGTGAGCGGGAGTTTAACCGGGGAGCTGTTTTTT. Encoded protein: CASSLVSGSLTGELFF.

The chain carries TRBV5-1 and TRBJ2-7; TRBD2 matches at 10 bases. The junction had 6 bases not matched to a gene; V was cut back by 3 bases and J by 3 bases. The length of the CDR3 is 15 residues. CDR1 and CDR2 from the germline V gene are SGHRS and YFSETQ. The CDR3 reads CASSSTSGTIYEQYF. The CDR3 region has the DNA TGCGCCAGCAGCTCAACTAGCGGGACAATCTACGAGCAGTACTTC.

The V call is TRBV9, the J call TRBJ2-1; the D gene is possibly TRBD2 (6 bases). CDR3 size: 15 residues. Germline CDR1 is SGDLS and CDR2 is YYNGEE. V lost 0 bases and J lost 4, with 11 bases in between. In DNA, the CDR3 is TGTGCCAGCAGCGTAGACGGGAGTAAGTACAATGAGCAGTTCTTC. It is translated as CASSVDGSKYNEQFF.

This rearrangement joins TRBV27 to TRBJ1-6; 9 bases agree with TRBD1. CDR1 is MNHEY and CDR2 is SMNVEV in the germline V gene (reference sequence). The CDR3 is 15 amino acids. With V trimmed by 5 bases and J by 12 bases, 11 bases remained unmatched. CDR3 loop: CASSGGTGQRGPLHF. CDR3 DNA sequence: TGTGCCAGCAGTGGGGGGACAGGGCAGAGAGGACCCCTCCACTTT.

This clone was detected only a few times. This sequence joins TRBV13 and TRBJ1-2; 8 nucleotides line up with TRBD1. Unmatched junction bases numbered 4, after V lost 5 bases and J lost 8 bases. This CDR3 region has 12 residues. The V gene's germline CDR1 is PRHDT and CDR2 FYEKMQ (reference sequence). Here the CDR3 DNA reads TGTGCCAGCAGCGCACAGGGGGGCGGCTACACCTTC. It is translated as CASSAQGGGYTF.

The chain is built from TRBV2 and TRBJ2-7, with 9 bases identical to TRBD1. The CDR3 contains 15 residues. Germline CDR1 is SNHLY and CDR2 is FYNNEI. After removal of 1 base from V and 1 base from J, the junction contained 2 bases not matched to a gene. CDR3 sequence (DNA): TGTGCCAGCAGTGAAGAACAGGGGGCTTCCTACGAGCAGTACTTC. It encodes CASSEEQGASYEQYF.

In nucleotides, the CDR3 is TGTGCCAGCAGCTTAATGGCAGGTTCGGAGACCCAGTACTTC. Its protein product is CASSLMAGSETQYF. The chain recombines TRBV7-3 with TRBJ2-5; no firm D call. V lost 1 base to trimming and J lost 5 bases, with 11 bases between them. CDR1 and CDR2 (germline): SGHTA, FQGTGA. This CDR3 has 14 residues.

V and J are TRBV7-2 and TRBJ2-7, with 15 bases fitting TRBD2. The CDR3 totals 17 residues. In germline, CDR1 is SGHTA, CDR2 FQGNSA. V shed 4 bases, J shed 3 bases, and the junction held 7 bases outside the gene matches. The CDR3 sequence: CASSSPGLAGGIYEQYF. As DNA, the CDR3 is TGTGCCAGCAGCTCCCCGGGACTAGCGGGAGGTATCTACGAGCAGTACTTC. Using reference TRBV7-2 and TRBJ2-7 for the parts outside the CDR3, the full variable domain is GAGVSQSPSNKVTEKGKDVELRCDPISGHTALYWYRQSLGQGLEFLIYFQGNSAPDKSGLPSDRFSAERTGGSVSTLTIQRTQQEDSAVYLCASSSPGLAGGIYEQYFGPGTRLTVT.

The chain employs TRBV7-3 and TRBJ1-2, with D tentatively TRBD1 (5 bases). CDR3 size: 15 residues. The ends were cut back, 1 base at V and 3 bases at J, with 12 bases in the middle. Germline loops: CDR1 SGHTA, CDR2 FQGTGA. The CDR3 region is CASSLSGGADYGYTF. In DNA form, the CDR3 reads TGTGCCAGCAGCTTAAGTGGAGGGGCGGACTATGGCTACACCTTC.

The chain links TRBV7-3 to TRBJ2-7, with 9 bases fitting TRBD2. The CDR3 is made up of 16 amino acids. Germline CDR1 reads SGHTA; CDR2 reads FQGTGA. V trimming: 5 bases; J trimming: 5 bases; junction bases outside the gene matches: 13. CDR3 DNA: TGTGCCAGCAGCCCGGGGATGGGCGGGAGGGCCCACGAGCAGTACTTC. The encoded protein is CASSPGMGGRAHEQYF.

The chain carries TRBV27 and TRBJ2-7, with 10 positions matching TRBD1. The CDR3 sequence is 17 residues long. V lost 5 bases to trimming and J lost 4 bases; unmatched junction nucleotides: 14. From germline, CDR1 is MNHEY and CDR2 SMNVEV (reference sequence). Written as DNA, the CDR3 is TGTGCCAGCAGTCCGACAGACAGGGGGCGCGTTGGGTACGAGCAGTACTTC. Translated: CASSPTDRGRVGYEQYF.

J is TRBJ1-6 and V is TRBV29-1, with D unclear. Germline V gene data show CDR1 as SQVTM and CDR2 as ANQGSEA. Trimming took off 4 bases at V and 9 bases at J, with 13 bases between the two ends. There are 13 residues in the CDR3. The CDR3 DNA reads TGCAGCGTTGCAGGATGGGCGGGTTCACCCCTCCACTTT. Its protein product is CSVAGWAGSPLHF. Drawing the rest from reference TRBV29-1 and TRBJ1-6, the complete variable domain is SAVISQKPSRDICQRGTSLTIQCQVDSQVTMMFWYRQQPGQSLTLIATANQGSEATYESGFVIDKFPISRPNLTFSTLTVSNMSPEDSSIYLCSVAGWAGSPLHFGNGTRLTVT.

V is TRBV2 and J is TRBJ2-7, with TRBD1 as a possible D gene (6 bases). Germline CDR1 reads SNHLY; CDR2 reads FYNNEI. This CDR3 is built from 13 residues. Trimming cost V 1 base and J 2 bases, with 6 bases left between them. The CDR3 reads CASSEGTAYEQYF. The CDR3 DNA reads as TGTGCCAGCAGTGAAGGGACAGCCTACGAGCAGTACTTC.

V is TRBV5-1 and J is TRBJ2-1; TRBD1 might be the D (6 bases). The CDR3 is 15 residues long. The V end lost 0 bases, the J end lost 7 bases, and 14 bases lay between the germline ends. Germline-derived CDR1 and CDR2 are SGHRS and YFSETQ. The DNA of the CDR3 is TGCGCCAGCAGCTTGGACCCGGACAGTAGGAATGAGCAGTTCTTC. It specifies CASSLDPDSRNEQFF.

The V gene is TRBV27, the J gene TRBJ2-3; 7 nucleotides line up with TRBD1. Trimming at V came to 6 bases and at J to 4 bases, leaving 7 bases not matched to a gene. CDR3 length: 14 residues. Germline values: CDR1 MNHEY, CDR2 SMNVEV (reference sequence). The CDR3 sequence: CASSLGQVADTQYF. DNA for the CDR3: TGTGCCAGCAGCCTCGGACAGGTTGCAGATACGCAGTATTTT.

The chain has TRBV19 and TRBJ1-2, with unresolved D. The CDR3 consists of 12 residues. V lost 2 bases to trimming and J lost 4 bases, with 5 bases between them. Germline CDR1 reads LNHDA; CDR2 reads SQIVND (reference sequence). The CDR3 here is CASSIKSYGYTF. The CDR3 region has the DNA TGTGCCAGTAGTATAAAGAGCTATGGCTACACCTTC.

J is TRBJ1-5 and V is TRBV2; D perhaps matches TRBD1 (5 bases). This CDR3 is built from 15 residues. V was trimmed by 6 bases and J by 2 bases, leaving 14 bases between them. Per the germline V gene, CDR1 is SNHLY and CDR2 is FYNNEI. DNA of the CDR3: TGTGCCAGCAGAGACCTCCCGGGGGGCAATCAGCCCCAGCATTTT. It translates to CASRDLPGGNQPQHF.

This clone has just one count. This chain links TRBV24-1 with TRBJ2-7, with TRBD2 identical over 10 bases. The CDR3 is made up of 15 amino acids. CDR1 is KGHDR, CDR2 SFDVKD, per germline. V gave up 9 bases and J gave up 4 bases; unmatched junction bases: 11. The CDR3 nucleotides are TGTGCCACCTACACTCTAGCGGGAGTTAAGTACGAGCAGTACTTC. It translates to CATYTLAGVKYEQYF.